These 18 T cell receptor beta chains share one sample of origin, sequenced in a study of T cell responses to AZD1222 COVID-19 vaccine. Here immunoSEQ multiplex PCR was the method, and the copy in TCRdb shows in-frame clones only, minus some. The table includes around 130,000 clones, roughly 85% detected once. The source material was peripheral blood, sampled on day 0 of AZD1222 vaccination. The origin of the receptors is an adult in good health.

V usage is TRBV9 and J usage is TRBJ2-3; D not resolved. Trimming took off 4 bases at V and 4 bases at J, with 10 bases between the two ends. Germline-derived CDR1 and CDR2 are SGDLS and YYNGEE. The CDR3 consists of 13 residues. CDR3 nucleotides: TGTGCCAGCAGCTTAAGAGGTGCAGATACGCAGTATTTT. Translation gives CASSLRGADTQYF.

CDR3 DNA sequence: TGTGCCAGCTCACAATCTAGGGGTTTAACGGACAATGAGCAGTTCTTC. This sequence encodes CASSQSRGLTDNEQFF. The chain has TRBV18 and TRBJ2-1; a possible D gene is TRBD1 (5 bases). Germline V gene data show CDR1 as KGHSH and CDR2 as LQKENI. The CDR3 runs 16 residues. V was clipped by 4 bases and J by 5 bases, with 18 bases between them. The full variable domain, rest sourced from reference TRBV18 and TRBJ2-1, is NAGVMQNPRHLVRRRGQEARLRCSPMKGHSHVYWYRQLPEEGLKFMVYLQKENIIDESGMPKERFSAEFPKEGPSILRIQQVVRGDSAAYFCASSQSRGLTDNEQFFGPGTRLTVL.

The count of this clone is one. CDR3 nucleotides: TGTGCCAGCAGCTTAAGGCGACCGAAAACAGATACGCAGTATTTT. Encoded protein: CASSLRRPKTDTQYF. The chain couples TRBV7-6 to TRBJ2-3; D gene ambiguous. The CDR3 has 15 amino acids. Trimming removed 2 bases at V and 3 bases at J, with 12 bases between. The germline V gene has CDR1 SGHVS and CDR2 FNYEAQ.

This chain links TRBV7-8 with TRBJ1-1, with a tentative D call TRBD1 (5 bases). Germline V lookup: CDR1 SGHVS, CDR2 FQNEAQ. The CDR3 length is 14 residues. V lost 1 base, J lost 4 bases, and 10 bases lay in between. The CDR3 loop reads CASSLGLGGTEAFF. The CDR3 DNA follows: TGTGCCAGCAGCTTAGGGTTGGGGGGCACTGAAGCTTTCTTT. The full variable domain, with the rest looked up from reference TRBV7-8 and TRBJ1-1, is GAGVSQSPRYKVAKRGQDVALRCDPISGHVSLFWYQQALGQGPEFLTYFQNEAQLDKSGLPSDRFFAERPEGSVSTLKIQRTQQEDSAVYLCASSLGLGGTEAFFGQGTRLTVV.

The CDR3 nucleotides are TGTGCCAGCAGTCGAGGGGGGGCGACAAGCTCCTACGAGCAGTACTTC. Translation: CASSRGGATSSYEQYF. The J gene is TRBJ2-7, the V gene TRBV6-2 or TRBV6-3, with TRBD2 as a possible D gene (7 bases). The V gene lost 5 bases and the J gene lost 0 bases, with 17 bases spanning the gap. The CDR3 loop spans 16 amino acids. From germline, CDR1 is MNHEY and CDR2 SVGEGT.

For this clone: Within the sample, other DNA sequences also encode this same CDR3. The rearrangement joins TRBV3-1 (or the pseudogene TRBV3-2) to TRBJ2-2, with D unresolved. The CDR3 runs to 14 residues. The ends were cut back, 0 bases at V and 1 base at J, with 3 bases in the middle. Germline V gene lookup returns CDR1 LGHDT and CDR2 YNNKEL (reference sequence). The CDR3 protein is CASSQDQNTGELFF. The CDR3 nucleotides read TGTGCCAGCAGCCAAGATCAGAACACCGGGGAGCTGTTTTTT.

The rearrangement joins TRBV9 to TRBJ1-2; tentatively, D is TRBD1 (5 bases). V shed 0 bases and J shed 7 bases, with 7 bases lying between them. Germline loops: CDR1 SGDLS, CDR2 YYNGEE. There are 12 residues in the CDR3. CDR3 nucleotide sequence: TGTGCCAGCAGCGTAGAAGGGGCTGGCTACACCTTC. It codes for CASSVEGAGYTF.

This clone was seen a few times. This chain connects TRBV4-1 to TRBJ2-2, with 7 positions matching TRBD1. Germline V gene data show CDR1 as MGHRA and CDR2 as YSYEKL. This CDR3 spans 18 amino acids. The ends lost 6 bases at V and 4 bases at J; junction bases unmatched: 17. Here the CDR3 DNA reads TGCGCCAGCAGACATCTTCCCTCCGGACAGGTCGGCACCGGGGAGCTGTTTTTT. The encoded protein is CASRHLPSGQVGTGELFF.

The chain combines TRBV3-1 (or the pseudogene TRBV3-2) with TRBJ2-1; 15 bases agree with TRBD2. The CDR3 runs to 16 residues. J gave up 9 bases and V 3 bases, and 6 bases lay outside the gene matches. Per germline, CDR1 LGHDT and CDR2 YNNKEL (reference sequence). The CDR3, as DNA: TGTGCCAGCAGCCATCTTGGACTAGCGGGGGGGCTTGAGCAGTTCTTC. Translating it yields CASSHLGLAGGLEQFF.

V gene TRBV10-3 combines with J gene TRBJ1-5; D not certain. V lost 2 bases to trimming and J lost 5 bases, with 19 bases between them. CDR3 length: 17 amino acids. CDR1 is ENHRY, CDR2 SYGVKD, per germline. In nucleotides, the CDR3 is TGTGCCATCAGTGAGCCCTCCGCGCCGGGGAGCGATCAGCCCCAGCATTTT. As protein: CAISEPSAPGSDQPQHF.

V usage is TRBV2 and J usage is TRBJ1-2; D call uncertain. Trimming took off 5 bases at V and 8 bases at J, with 15 bases between the two ends. Per germline, CDR1 SNHLY and CDR2 FYNNEI. CDR3 length: 13 residues. CDR3 nucleotides: TGTGCCAGCAGTCAGGATCCCTTCCAAGGCTACACCTTC. Translating gives CASSQDPFQGYTF.

The chain recombines TRBV28 with TRBJ2-7, with D tentatively TRBD1 (6 bases). In germline, CDR1 is MDHEN, CDR2 SYDVKM. Trimming removed 5 bases from V and 4 bases from J, with 9 bases in between. The CDR3 is 12 amino acids. CDR3 coding DNA: TGTGCCAGCAGTCGGACAGTATACGAGCAGTACTTC. This codes for CASSRTVYEQYF. Variable domain in full (rest from reference TRBV28 and TRBJ2-7): DVKVTQSSRYLVKRTGEKVFLECVQDMDHENMFWYRQDPGLGLRLIYFSYDVKMKEKGDIPEGYSVSREKKERFSLILESASTNQTSMYLCASSRTVYEQYFGPGTRLTVT.

The chain has TRBV7-2 and TRBJ2-3; 10 nucleotides align to TRBD2. CDR3 size: 17 residues. The germline V gene has CDR1 SGHTA and CDR2 FQGNSA. V lost 3 bases, J lost 0 bases, and 6 bases stayed unmatched. The CDR3 DNA reads TGTGCCAGCAGCTTTAACCCAGCGGGGGGGAGCACAGATACGCAGTATTTT. Its translation: CASSFNPAGGSTDTQYF.

J is TRBJ2-1 and V is TRBV12-5; 10 bases are shared with TRBD1. V trimming: 0 bases; J trimming: 5 bases; junction bases outside the gene matches: 10. The length of the CDR3 is 18 residues. Germline V gives CDR1 LGHNT, CDR2 FRNRAP. This CDR3 is CASGLVLDGTGVHNEQFF. CDR3 coding DNA: TGTGCTAGTGGTTTGGTATTGGACGGGACAGGGGTTCACAATGAGCAGTTCTTC.

This rearrangement joins TRBV9 to TRBJ2-2; 7 bases fit TRBD1. Germline V CDR1 and CDR2: SGDLS, YYNGEE. Trimming took 4 bases from V and 5 from J; bases not matched to a gene: 11. CDR3 length: 16 residues. In DNA form, the CDR3 reads TGTGCCAGCAGCCTTCACCCGACAGGGAATACCGGGGAGCTGTTTTTT. Its protein is CASSLHPTGNTGELFF. Variable domain in full (rest from reference TRBV9 and TRBJ2-2): DSGVTQTPKHLITATGQRVTLRCSPRSGDLSVYWYQQSLDQGLQFLIQYYNGEERAKGNILERFSAQQFPDLHSELNLSSLELGDSALYFCASSLHPTGNTGELFFGEGSRLTVL.

This clone has only a few counts. In DNA, the CDR3 is TGTGCCACCAGTGATTGGGCTGACGGCCGTAAAAATGAGCAGTTCTTC. It translates to CATSDWADGRKNEQFF. V and J are TRBV24-1 and TRBJ2-1; D gene uncertain. The ends were cut back, 2 bases at V and 7 bases at J, with 17 bases in the middle. From germline, CDR1 is KGHDR and CDR2 SFDVKD. The CDR3 consists of 16 residues.

The V call is TRBV2, the J call TRBJ1-1; D call uncertain. Trimming stripped 2 bases from V and 2 bases from J, with 6 bases between. This CDR3 has 13 residues. The germline gives CDR1 SNHLY, CDR2 FYNNEI. For the CDR3, the DNA is TGTGCCAGCAGTGAAACTACTAACACTGAAGCTTTCTTT. This gives the protein CASSETTNTEAFF.

The chain links TRBV7-7 to TRBJ2-2; D is perhaps TRBD2 (6 bases). The V end was cut by 1 base, the J end by 0 bases, with 9 bases between. Germline CDR1 and CDR2: SSHAT and FNYEAQ (reference sequence). This CDR3 comprises 16 residues. The CDR3 DNA is TGTGCCAGCAGCTTAGGGGACTTCCCGAACACCGGGGAGCTGTTTTTT. Residues: CASSLGDFPNTGELFF.